This T cell receptor beta chain was sequenced in a study of CD8 T cells in Susac syndrome. TEMRA cells were FACS-enriched and CD8+ and CD4+ T cells negatively isolated. When the RNA was reverse transcribed, random hexamers were used with an input of about 0.5 to 1 ug. TCRdb itself ran the immunoSEQ multiplex PCR reads through MiXCR, one entry per CDR3 protein. There are about 240,000 distinct CDR3 sequences in the sample; approximately 95% occur only once, and about 0.1% lies in the top ten. CDR3 length equals 14 residues. The V segment lost 1 base and the J segment 4 bases; nucleotides outside the gene matches: 0. CDR1 and CDR2 from the germline V gene are LGHDT and YNNKEL (reference sequence).

This chain connects TRBV3-1 to TRBJ2-3, with 9 bases identical to TRBD1. This TCR was recovered from a human donor with Susac syndrome. The sample comprised CD4+ T cells from PBMCs. The CDR3: CASSQGTGADTQYF. The CDR3 DNA reads TGTGCCAGCAGCCAAGGGACAGGGGCAGATACGCAGTATTTT.